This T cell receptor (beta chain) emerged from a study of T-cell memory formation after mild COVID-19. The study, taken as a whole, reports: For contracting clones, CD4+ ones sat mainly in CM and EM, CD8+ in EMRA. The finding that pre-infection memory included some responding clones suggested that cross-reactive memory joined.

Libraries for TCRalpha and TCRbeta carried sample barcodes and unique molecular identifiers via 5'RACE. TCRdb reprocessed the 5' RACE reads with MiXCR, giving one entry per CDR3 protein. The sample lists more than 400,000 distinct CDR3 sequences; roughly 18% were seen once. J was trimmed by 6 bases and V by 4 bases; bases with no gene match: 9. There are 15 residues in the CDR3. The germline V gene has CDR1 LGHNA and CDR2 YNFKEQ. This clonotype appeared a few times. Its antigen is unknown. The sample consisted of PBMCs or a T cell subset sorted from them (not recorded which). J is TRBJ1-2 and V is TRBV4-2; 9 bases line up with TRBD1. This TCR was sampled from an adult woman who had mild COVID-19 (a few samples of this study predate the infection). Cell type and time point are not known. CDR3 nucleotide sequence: TGTGCCAGCAGCCTAACGACCGGGACAGGGAATGGCTACACCTTC. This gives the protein CASSLTTGTGNGYTF.